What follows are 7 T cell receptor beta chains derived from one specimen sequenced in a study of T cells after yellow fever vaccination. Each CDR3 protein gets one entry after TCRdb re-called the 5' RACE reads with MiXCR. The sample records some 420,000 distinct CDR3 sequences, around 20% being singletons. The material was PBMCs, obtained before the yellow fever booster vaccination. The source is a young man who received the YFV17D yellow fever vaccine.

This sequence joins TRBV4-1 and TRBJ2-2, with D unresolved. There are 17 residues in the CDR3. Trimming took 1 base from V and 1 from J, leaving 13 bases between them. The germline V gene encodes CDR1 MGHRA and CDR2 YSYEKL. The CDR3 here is CASSQVGQQVNTGELFF. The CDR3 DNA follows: TGCGCCAGCAGCCAAGTCGGTCAGCAAGTGAACACCGGGGAGCTGTTTTTT.

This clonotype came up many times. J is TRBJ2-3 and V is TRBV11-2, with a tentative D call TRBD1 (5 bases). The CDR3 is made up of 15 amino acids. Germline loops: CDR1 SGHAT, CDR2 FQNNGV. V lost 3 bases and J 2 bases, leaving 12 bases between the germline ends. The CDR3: CASSFRTHYTDTQYF. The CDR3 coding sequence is TGTGCCAGCAGCTTCCGGACACACTACACAGATACGCAGTATTTT.

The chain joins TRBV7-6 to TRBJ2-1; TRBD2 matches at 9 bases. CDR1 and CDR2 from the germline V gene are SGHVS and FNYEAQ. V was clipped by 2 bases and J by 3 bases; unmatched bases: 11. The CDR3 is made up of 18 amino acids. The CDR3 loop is CASSLRLAGPTYYNEQFF. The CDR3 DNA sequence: TGTGCCAGCAGCTTAAGGCTAGCGGGGCCCACATACTACAATGAGCAGTTCTTC.

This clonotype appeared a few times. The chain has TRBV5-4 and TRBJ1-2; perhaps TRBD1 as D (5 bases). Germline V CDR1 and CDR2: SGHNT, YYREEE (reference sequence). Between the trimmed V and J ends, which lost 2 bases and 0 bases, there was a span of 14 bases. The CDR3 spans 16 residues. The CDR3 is CASSLNDRGPNYGYTF. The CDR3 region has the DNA TGTGCCAGCAGCTTAAATGACAGAGGCCCTAACTATGGCTACACCTTC.

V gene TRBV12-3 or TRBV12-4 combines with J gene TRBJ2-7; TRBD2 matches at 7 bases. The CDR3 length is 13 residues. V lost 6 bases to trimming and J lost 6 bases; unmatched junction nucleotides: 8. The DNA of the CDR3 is TGTGCCAGCAGCCCCTGGGGGGGTGGCGAGCAGTACGTC. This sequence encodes CASSPWGGGEQYV.

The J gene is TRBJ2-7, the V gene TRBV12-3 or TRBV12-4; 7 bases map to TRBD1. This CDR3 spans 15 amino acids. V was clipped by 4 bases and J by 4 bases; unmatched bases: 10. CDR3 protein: CASSSVDRTKYEQYF. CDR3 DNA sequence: TGTGCCAGCAGTTCGGTGGACAGGACCAAGTACGAGCAGTACTTC.

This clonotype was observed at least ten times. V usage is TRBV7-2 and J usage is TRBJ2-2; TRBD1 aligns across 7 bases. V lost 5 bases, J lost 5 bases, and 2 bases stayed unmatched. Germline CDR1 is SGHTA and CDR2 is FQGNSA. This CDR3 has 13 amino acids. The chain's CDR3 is CASSPRGTGELFF. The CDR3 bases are TGTGCCAGCAGCCCCAGGGGGACCGGGGAGCTGTTTTTT. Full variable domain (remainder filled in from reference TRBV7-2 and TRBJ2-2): GAGVSQSPSNKVTEKGKDVELRCDPISGHTALYWYRQSLGQGLEFLIYFQGNSAPDKSGLPSDRFSAERTGGSVSTLTIQRTQQEDSAVYLCASSPRGTGELFFGEGSRLTVL.